This T cell receptor beta chain appears in the sequencing data of a study of T cell repertoires in cytomegalovirus infection (dated by TCRdb to about 2019). Looking at the study overall: Peptide stimulations targeted recently identified HLA-C-restricted CMV epitopes, whose presentation resists viral immunomodulation, together with well-studied HLA-B-restricted epitopes. Because public TCR beta signatures pointed to carriage of CMV infection together with the matching HLA type, the HLA type of each donor mattered for the analysis.

Notes on this clonotype: It has no known antigen specificity. The record has no base qualities; no much larger clone is one base away.

Broad study findings and their caveats: In both this cohort and an independent cohort of some 380 donors, the cumulative frequency of public TCR beta family members distinguished carriers of CMV infection plus the relevant HLA type. The ex vivo response was dominated by HLA-C-restricted CMV-specific TCR beta clonotypes, and the single most frequent clonotype in two of eight donors was supplied by these HLA-C-restricted clonotypes.

The germline V gene (reference sequence) provides CDR1 DFQATT and CDR2 SNEGSKA. The V and J ends are trimmed by 2 bases and 7 bases, leaving 15 bases between them. The CDR3 contains 14 residues, cysteine and phenylalanine counted. This entry keeps only the CDR3 DNA: 42 bases, framed from base 1. The treatment or condition label for this specimen denotes: in vitro stimulation with specific CMV peptide epitopes to enrich CMV-specific T cells. The sample was run on an Illumina HiSeq 1500. TCRdb cleaned the public reads at Q25 with fastp, built clones with MiXCR and kept in-frame beta chains. Each CDR3 protein appears once, grouped with its most common genes and DNA. For this sample the table gives 800,000 to 950,000 distinct CDR3 sequences, of which less than 35% were detected only once. The top ten clones comprise 9.5% to 15% of the sample.

This sample comprised cultured CD8+ T cells from PBMCs, obtained from culture after CMV antigen stimulation. The chain is assembled from TRBV20-1 and TRBJ2-1, with TRBD1 tentatively as D gene (5 bases match). The origin of this receptor is a human donor in good health (CMV status not recorded). Some clones in this sample may be carry-over from other donors' samples. The base sequence is TGCAGTGCTAGATCACGTATTGCAGGGAATGAGCAGTTCTTC. This sequence encodes CSARSRIAGNEQFF.